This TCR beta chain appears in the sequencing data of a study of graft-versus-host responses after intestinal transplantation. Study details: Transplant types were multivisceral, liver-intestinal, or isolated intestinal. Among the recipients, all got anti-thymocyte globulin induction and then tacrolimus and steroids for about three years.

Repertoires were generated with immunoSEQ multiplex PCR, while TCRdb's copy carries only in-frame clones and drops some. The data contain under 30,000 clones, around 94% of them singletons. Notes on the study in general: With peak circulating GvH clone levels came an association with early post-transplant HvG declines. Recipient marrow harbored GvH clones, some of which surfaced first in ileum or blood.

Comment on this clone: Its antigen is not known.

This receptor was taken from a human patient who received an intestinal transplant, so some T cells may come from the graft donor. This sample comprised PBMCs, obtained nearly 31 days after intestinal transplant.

The CDR3 region is CASSLLDRGRSEQYF. DNA of the CDR3: TGTGCCAGCAGCTTACTTGACAGGGGGCGAAGCGAGCAGTACTTC. This chain joins TRBV7-2 and TRBJ2-7; the match to TRBD1 covers 10 bases. This CDR3 is built from 15 residues. The ends lost 2 bases at V and 6 bases at J; junction bases unmatched: 7. Germline V gene sequence: CDR1 SGHTA, CDR2 FQGNSA.